This section outlines one T cell receptor (beta chain) sequence together with its context. Its antigen is still unknown. The source of the sample is a study of OX40 agonist ivuxolimab in advanced cancers. For the study at large: Dose-escalation cases comprised hepatocellular carcinoma, melanoma, renal cell or head and neck cancer. Study-wide results and caveats: Circulating CD4+ and CD8+ T cells showed clonal expansion by week 6 at 0.1 to 3.0 mg/kg.

Germline V gene data show CDR1 as SGHRS and CDR2 as YFSETQ. The CDR3 spans 15 residues. The V end lost 4 bases, the J end lost 1 base, and 14 bases lay between the germline ends. Autoimmune disease history or systemic immunosuppression barred patients. Sampling of blood occurred at baseline, cycle 4 day 1, and cycle 7 day 1. Produced via immunoSEQ multiplex PCR; TCRdb's table is partial and in-frame only. This table has about 69,000 clones, approximately 92% appearing once. This specimen consisted of CD4+ or CD8+ T cells sorted from blood, obtained in a trial of the OX40 agonist ivuxolimab. The sequence was collected from an adult with an advanced solid tumor such as melanoma, head and neck, liver or kidney cancer. The V call is TRBV5-1, the J call TRBJ1-1; D gene ambiguous. The chain's CDR3 is CASSLADGGNTEAFF. For the CDR3, the DNA is TGCGCCAGCAGCCTAGCGGACGGTGGGAACACTGAAGCTTTCTTT.